Sequencing of this T cell receptor beta chain was carried out in a study of PD-1 blockade in classical Hodgkin lymphoma. Study results and caveats: What caused the repertoire differences, perhaps disease activity or prior therapy, remains undefined.

Germline lookup yields CDR1 SGHRS and CDR2 YFSETQ. V was clipped by 4 bases and J by 7 bases, with 14 bases between them. The CDR3 covers 14 residues. With respect to this clone: Its cognate antigen is unknown.

There was relapse after autologous stem cell transplantation in every patient, and there was variation in brentuximab vedotin exposure. Assay: immunoSEQ multiplex PCR; the TCRdb copy retains only in-frame clones and omits some. The sample consists of 35,000 to 50,000 clones, 65% to 85% of them appearing once. Sequenced here: peripheral blood mononuclear cells (PBMCs), sampled before the second cycle of nivolumab. The V and J genes are TRBV5-1 and TRBJ2-2; D tentatively fits TRBD1 or TRBD2 (5 bases each). The source is a human donor with classical Hodgkin lymphoma. The DNA of the CDR3 is TGCGCCAGCAGCGTAGGGACCTACGTCGGGGAGCTGTTTTTT. As protein: CASSVGTYVGELFF.